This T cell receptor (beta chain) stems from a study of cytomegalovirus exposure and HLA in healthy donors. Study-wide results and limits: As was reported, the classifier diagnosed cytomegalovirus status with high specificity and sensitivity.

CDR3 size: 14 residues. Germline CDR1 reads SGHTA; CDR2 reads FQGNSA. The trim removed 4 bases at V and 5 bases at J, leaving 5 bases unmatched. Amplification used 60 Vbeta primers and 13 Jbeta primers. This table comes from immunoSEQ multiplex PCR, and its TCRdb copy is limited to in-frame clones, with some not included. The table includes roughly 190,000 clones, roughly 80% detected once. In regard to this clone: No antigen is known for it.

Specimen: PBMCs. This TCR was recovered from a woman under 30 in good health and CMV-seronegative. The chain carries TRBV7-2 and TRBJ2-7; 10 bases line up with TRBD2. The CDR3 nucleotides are TGTGCCAGCAGCTCGGGACTAGCGTTGGACGAGCAGTACTTC. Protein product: CASSSGLALDEQYF.